Listed here are 5 T cell receptor beta chains from one sample, sequenced in a study of OX40 agonist ivuxolimab in advanced cancers. Assay used: immunoSEQ multiplex PCR; TCRdb lists only in-frame clones, some missing. The sample lists 60,000 to 90,000 clones; 88% were seen once. Sequences were derived from CD4+ or CD8+ T cells sorted from blood, sampled in a trial of the OX40 agonist ivuxolimab. These receptors were collected from an adult with an advanced solid tumor such as melanoma, head and neck, liver or kidney cancer.

The CDR3, as DNA: TGCGCCAGCACCTCTCCGGGACTAGCGGGGGGGGCTAACACAGATACGCAGTATTTT. It yields the protein CASTSPGLAGGANTDTQYF. V gene TRBV4-1 combines with J gene TRBJ2-3, with 16 nucleotides matching TRBD2. V was clipped by 7 bases and J by 2 bases; unmatched bases: 12. CDR3 size: 19 residues. Germline V CDR1 and CDR2: MGHRA, YSYEKL.

The CDR3 bases are TGTGCCAGCAGTTACGGGACCTACTATGGCTACACCTTC. Translating it yields CASSYGTYYGYTF. V gene TRBV6-6 combines with J gene TRBJ1-2, with a tentative D call TRBD1 (5 bases). This CDR3 comprises 13 residues. Germline V gene lookup returns CDR1 MNHNY and CDR2 SVGAGI (reference sequence). The V and J ends lost 2 bases and 3 bases respectively, with 7 bases between them.

This clone was counted between two and nine times. The chain has TRBV19 and TRBJ2-5; D perhaps matches TRBD1 (5 bases). The CDR3 is 14 amino acids. The germline V gene encodes CDR1 LNHDA and CDR2 SQIVND (reference sequence). The V end was cut by 0 bases, the J end by 8 bases, with 13 bases between. CDR3 nucleotides: TGTGCCAGTAGTATAGATTACTCAGGGAATACCCAGTACTTC. It codes for CASSIDYSGNTQYF.

The chain recombines TRBV4-2 with TRBJ2-3; 8 bases fit TRBD2. Per the germline V gene, CDR1 is LGHNA and CDR2 is YNFKEQ. CDR3 size: 15 residues. V lost 3 bases, J lost 3 bases, and 5 bases stayed unmatched. CDR3 bases: TGTGCCAGCAGCCAGGTACTAGCGGATACAGATACGCAGTATTTT. As protein: CASSQVLADTDTQYF.

The gene calls are TRBV25-1 and TRBJ1-4; D perhaps matches TRBD1 (5 bases). V was shortened by 6 bases and J by 3 bases, with 20 bases between the two germline ends. Germline CDR1 is MGHDK and CDR2 is SYGVNS. The CDR3 length is 17 residues. CDR3 region: CASSQGATLGANEKLFF. CDR3 coding DNA: TGTGCCAGCAGCCAAGGGGCAACCTTAGGAGCTAATGAAAAACTGTTTTTT.